This record looks at one TCR beta chain sequence and its context. Its antigen is undetermined. The source of the sample is a study of graft-versus-host responses after intestinal transplantation. Study as a whole: All recipients were given anti-thymocyte globulin induction, and tacrolimus and steroids were then administered for around three years.

TCRdb's table, derived via immunoSEQ multiplex PCR, lists solely in-frame clones and lacks some. Found here are about 66,000 clones, roughly 91% of them singletons; the top ten hold 1.3%. The receptor was derived from a human donor who received an intestinal transplant. The source was unstimulated CD8+ T cells sorted from spleen or lymph node cells, collected before intestinal transplant.

Here the CDR3 DNA reads TGTGCCAGCAGTGAATTTGGGGAGACTTCCTACGAGCAGTACTTC. Its protein is CASSEFGETSYEQYF. The rearrangement joins TRBV6-1 to TRBJ2-7; TRBD2 might be the D (5 bases). Trimming removed 2 bases from V and 1 base from J, with 12 bases in between. The CDR3 is 15 amino acids. Germline CDR1 reads MNHNS; CDR2 reads SASEGT.